The rows below give T cell receptor beta chains drawn from one sample of a study of blood T cell repertoires in COVID-19. Data came from immunoSEQ multiplex PCR; TCRdb stores just in-frame clones and leaves some out. Of some 130,000 clones in the sample, around 80% were seen once. The sample was peripheral blood. These receptors originate from a man in his 70s with acute or convalescent COVID-19. Each CDR3 is given with its conserved first and last residue. A D gene is named only where the DNA matches it firmly. A row's size may be missing; if present it is once, few, many or a size class.

cdr3_length	v_call	j_call	clone_size	d_call	cdr3_aa	cdr3_nt
14	TRBV18	TRBJ2-5	few	-	CASSRTDYQETQYF	TGTGCCAGCTCAAGGACAGATTACCAAGAGACCCAGTACTTC
17	TRBV7-2	TRBJ2-5	-	TRBD2	CASSLEPGLAGVWAQYF	TGTGCCAGCAGCCTAGAACCTGGACTAGCGGGGGTTTGGGCCCAGTACTTC
15	TRBV9	TRBJ2-7	-	TRBD2	CASSVDNGGADEQYF	TGTGCCAGCAGCGTAGATAACGGGGGGGCCGACGAGCAGTACTTC
14	TRBV27	TRBJ2-5	-	TRBD2	CASRLAGIQETQYF	TGTGCCAGCAGACTAGCGGGTATCCAAGAGACCCAGTACTTC
15	TRBV15	TRBJ2-1	-	TRBD2	CATSPRGGDYNEQFF	TGTGCCACCAGCCCACGGGGGGGCGACTACAATGAGCAGTTCTTC
15	TRBV11-2	TRBJ2-7	-	TRBD1	CASRPGTGIFYEQYF	TGTGCCAGCAGGCCCGGGACAGGGATCTTCTACGAGCAGTACTTC
14	TRBV25-1	TRBJ1-2	once	-	CASSEPPINYGYTF	TGTGCCAGCAGTGAACCCCCTATTAACTATGGCTACACCTTC
15	TRBV10-3	TRBJ1-2	-	TRBD1	CAISGRTGGDYGYTF	TGTGCCATCAGTGGGAGGACAGGAGGGGACTATGGCTACACCTTC
16	TRBV7-9	TRBJ2-3	-	TRBD2	CASSARLAGGTDTQYF	TGTGCCAGCAGCGCCCGACTAGCGGGGGGCACAGATACGCAGTATTTT
17	TRBV14	TRBJ2-2	-	TRBD2	CASSPRRTSGGSGELFF	TGTGCCAGCAGCCCACGGCGGACTAGCGGGGGCAGCGGGGAGCTGTTTTTT
14	TRBV2	TRBJ2-7	few	TRBD1	CASSEQGAAYEQYF	TGTGCCAGCAGTGAACAGGGGGCTGCCTACGAGCAGTACTTC